This is a list of T cell receptor beta chains from one sample in a study of identical twins. TCRdb called the 5' RACE reads again in MiXCR, with one record for every CDR3 protein. The table shows hundreds of thousands of distinct CDR3 sequences, with 18% occurring only once. This sample also belongs to another study, concerning T cells expressing NK-cell markers.

The sequenced sample was PBMCs. The receptor source for this set is a woman between 18 and 30 years old in good health. Both conserved end residues are part of each CDR3. The order of the fields is V gene, D gene, clone size, J gene, CDR3 DNA, CDR3 protein. D genes are given only for firm matches. Clone size is stated in some rows and not others, as once, few, many or a class when expanded.

TRBV12-5	TRBD1	NA	TRBJ2-1	TGTGCTAGTGAACAGGGGGTTTCCTACAATGAGCAGTTCTTC	CASEQGVSYNEQFF
TRBV9	NA	few	TRBJ1-1	TGTGCCAGCAGCGAGGGACAGAACACTGAAGCTTTCTTT	CASSEGQNTEAFF
TRBV12-3/TRBV12-4	TRBD1	once	TRBJ1-6	TGTGCCAGCAGACCGAGACAGGGATTTGATTCACCCCTCCACTTT	CASRPRQGFDSPLHF
TRBV12-3/TRBV12-4	TRBD1	NA	TRBJ1-5	TGTGCCAGCAGTCTCAGGGGGCCGGGAAGCAATCAGCCCCAGCATTTT	CASSLRGPGSNQPQHF
TRBV5-1	NA	many	TRBJ2-1	TGTGCCAGCAGTTTATCAGTGGAGCAGTTCTTC	CASSLSVEQFF
TRBV19	TRBD2	many	TRBJ2-1	TGTGCCAGTAGTCCAGGGACTAGCGGGGGATACAATGAGCAGTTCTTC	CASSPGTSGGYNEQFF
TRBV29-1	NA	few	TRBJ1-4	TGCAGCGTCCGGGGGGCAGGTGAAAAACTGTTTTTT	CSVRGAGEKLFF
TRBV30	NA	few	TRBJ1-4	TGTGCCTGGAGCAACATCCTGGGGGAAAAACTGTTTTTT	CAWSNILGEKLFF
TRBV5-5	NA	NA	TRBJ1-2	TGTGCCAGCAGACCTGACACCTATGGCTACACCTTC	CASRPDTYGYTF
TRBV15	TRBD2	NA	TRBJ2-7	TGTGCCACCAGCGTTCACCGGGGGGTCTCCTACGAGCAGTACTTC	CATSVHRGVSYEQYF
TRBV5-6	TRBD1	few	TRBJ2-1	TGTGCCAGCAGCTTGACCGGGACAGGGGGCTTCCATGAGCAGTTCTTC	CASSLTGTGGFHEQFF
TRBV7-7	NA	many	TRBJ2-1	TGTGCCAGCGGGTCTAGTGAGGGCGGTGAGCAGTTCTTC	CASGSSEGGEQFF
TRBV4-3	NA	NA	TRBJ1-2	TGCGCCAGCAGCCAAGATCGGAGTCAGGGGCCTAACTATGGCTACACCTTC	CASSQDRSQGPNYGYTF
TRBV12-3/TRBV12-4	TRBD2	many	TRBJ2-5	TGTGCCAGCGGAGGACTAGCGCGAGAGACCCAGTACTTC	CASGGLARETQYF
TRBV18	TRBD2	NA	TRBJ2-2	TGTGCCAGCTCACTACAAGGTCCGGGACTAGCGGGACCCGGGGAGCTGTTTTTT	CASSLQGPGLAGPGELFF
TRBV6-5	NA	NA	TRBJ2-2	TGTGCCAGCAGTTCCGCCTCCTCGCGCGGCACCGGGGAGCTGTTTTTT	CASSSASSRGTGELFF
TRBV5-4	NA	NA	TRBJ2-5	TGTGCCAGCAGCGCGGCGAAGACAGTGCAAGAGACCCAGTACTTC	CASSAAKTVQETQYF
TRBV7-9	NA	many	TRBJ2-3	TGTGCCAGCAGCTTAGAGGGTACGGCAGATACGCAGTATTTT	CASSLEGTADTQYF
TRBV27	NA	few	TRBJ2-7	TGTGCCAGCAGTATCAAGGGGGGGCCCTACGAGCAGTACTTC	CASSIKGGPYEQYF
TRBV5-1	TRBD1	NA	TRBJ1-2	TGCGCCAGCAGAAACACCGGGACAGGGAACTATGGCTACACCTTC	CASRNTGTGNYGYTF
TRBV29-1	NA	few	TRBJ2-7	TGCAGCGTTGTGAGCGACTACGAGCAGTACTTC	CSVVSDYEQYF
TRBV27	TRBD1	NA	TRBJ2-7	TGTGCCAGCAGTCATCTCAGGGGACAGGGGCCCTACGAGCAGTACTTC	CASSHLRGQGPYEQYF
TRBV9	TRBD1	few	TRBJ2-1	TGTGCCAGCAGCGTAGCTTCGGGGACAGGGGGTAACGATGAGCAGTTCTTC	CASSVASGTGGNDEQFF
TRBV5-4	NA	NA	TRBJ1-4	TGTGCCAGCAGCTTCTCAGGGTACAATGAAAAACTGTTTTTT	CASSFSGYNEKLFF
TRBV11-3	NA	NA	TRBJ2-3	TGTGCCAGCAGCTTAGGGTCGGGAGGTGGGACAACAGATACGCAGTATTTT	CASSLGSGGGTTDTQYF
TRBV5-6	NA	few	TRBJ1-1	TGTGCCAGCAGCTTGGGTATGCGAGGAACTGAAGCTTTCTTT	CASSLGMRGTEAFF
TRBV28	NA	few	TRBJ2-3	TGTGCCAGCATGGGGGCCATTTATACGCAGTATTTT	CASMGAIYTQYF
TRBV12-3/TRBV12-4	TRBD1	many	TRBJ1-2	TGTGCCAGCAGTTTAGCGCACAGGGGCAATGGCTACACCTTC	CASSLAHRGNGYTF
TRBV27	NA	NA	TRBJ2-5	TGTGCCAGCAGAAAACCGGGGGTCCAAGAGACCCAGTACTTC	CASRKPGVQETQYF
TRBV29-1	NA	few	TRBJ2-3	TGCAGCGTTCTCGGCCCGACGGGAGATACGCAGTATTTT	CSVLGPTGDTQYF
TRBV20-1	NA	few	TRBJ2-5	TGCAGTGCTGTGGCCCTCGGACTCCGATTAGGGACCCAGTACTTC	CSAVALGLRLGTQYF
TRBV4-3	NA	NA	TRBJ2-1	TGCGCCAGCAGCCAAGATAGATCTGGTGAGCAGTTCTTC	CASSQDRSGEQFF
TRBV12-3/TRBV12-4	NA	NA	TRBJ2-2	TGTGCCAGCAGTTTGAACAGGCCGTCCGGGGAGCTGTTTTTT	CASSLNRPSGELFF
TRBV7-2	TRBD2	few	TRBJ2-1	TGTGCCAGCAGCGTCGGACTAGCGGGGTCCAATGAGCAGTTCTTC	CASSVGLAGSNEQFF
TRBV6-1	TRBD2	NA	TRBJ2-3	TGTGCCACCCAGATAAGCGGGAGAGGGACAGATACGCAGTATTTT	CATQISGRGTDTQYF
TRBV27	TRBD2	NA	TRBJ2-7	TGTGCCAGCAGTTTAATGGGCGGGAGGTCAAGGGAGCAGTACTTC	CASSLMGGRSREQYF
TRBV6-2/TRBV6-3	NA	NA	TRBJ2-1	TGTGCCAGCAGAAGGAGTGTTGAGCAGTTCTTC	CASRRSVEQFF
TRBV5-1	TRBD1	NA	TRBJ2-5	TGTGCTAGCAGCTTGGGGACAGGGCTAGAGACCCAGTACTTC	CASSLGTGLETQYF